Following are 31 T cell receptor beta chains from one sample sequenced in a study of shared clonotypes between healthy human individuals. Using immunoSEQ multiplex PCR, the repertoire was profiled, and TCRdb retains in-frame clones only, with some absent. The sample consists of 2 million to 2.5 million clones, 93% of them appearing once. Sequencing was done on a sample of naive CD4+ T cells from PBMCs. Indicated subset: CD45RA+ positively selected. The receptor set was obtained from a man younger than 35 in good health. Some clones in this sample may be carry-over from other donors' samples.

This chain joins TRBV7-8 and TRBJ2-1, with 8 bases that match TRBD1. The CDR3 runs 15 residues. Germline CDR1 is SGHVS and CDR2 is FQNEAQ. Trimming removed 5 bases from V and 4 bases from J; junction bases left unmatched: 7. The CDR3 nucleotides read TGTGCCAGCAGCAAAGGGACAGGAGAGTACAATGAGCAGTTCTTC. As protein: CASSKGTGEYNEQFF.

This sequence joins TRBV2 and TRBJ2-5; 7 bases agree with TRBD1. After removal of 7 bases from V and 0 bases from J, the junction contained 11 bases not matched to a gene. This CDR3 has 16 residues. Germline loops: CDR1 SNHLY, CDR2 FYNNEI. DNA for the CDR3: TGTGCCAGCACCAACTTCCGGGACAGATACCAAGAGACCCAGTACTTC. Its translation is CASTNFRDRYQETQYF. Combining the CDR3 with reference TRBV2 and TRBJ2-5 gives the whole variable domain EPEVTQTPSHQVTQMGQEVILRCVPISNHLYFYWYRQILGQKVEFLVSFYNNEISEKSEIFDDQFSVERPDGSNFTLKIRSTKLEDSAMYFCASTNFRDRYQETQYFGPGTRLLVL.

The CDR3 coding sequence is TGTGCCAGCAGCGTGGGGTCTAATGAAAAACTGTTTTTT. It encodes CASSVGSNEKLFF. The gene calls are TRBV7-7 and TRBJ1-4; no firm D call. The CDR3 contains 13 residues. With 5 bases removed from V and 3 bases from J, the gap between germline ends came to 7 bases. CDR1 and CDR2 (germline): SSHAT, FNYEAQ (reference sequence).

The V call is TRBV30, the J call TRBJ1-1, with D uncertain. The CDR3 loop spans 15 amino acids. V shed 1 base and J shed 8 bases, with 20 bases lying between them. Looked up from germline, CDR1 is GTSNPN and CDR2 is SVGIG (reference sequence). The CDR3 sequence is CAWSDIQRILVEAFF. The CDR3 region has the DNA TGTGCCTGGAGTGATATCCAGCGTATCTTGGTAGAAGCTTTCTTT.

This clone was seen once. V and J are TRBV5-1 and TRBJ2-5; 7 bases line up with TRBD2. The CDR3 consists of 14 residues. J was trimmed by 4 bases and V by 4 bases; bases with no gene match: 7. The V gene's germline CDR1 is SGHRS and CDR2 YFSETQ. CDR3 amino acids: CASSPGGGTETQYF. CDR3 nucleotides: TGCGCCAGCAGCCCGGGGGGAGGGACAGAGACCCAGTACTTC.

This chain joins TRBV6-1 and TRBJ2-7, with 7 positions matching TRBD1. From germline, CDR1 is MNHNS and CDR2 SASEGT. The CDR3 is made up of 13 amino acids. V shed 6 bases and J 4 bases; nucleotides not matched to a gene: 6. CDR3 sequence (DNA): TGTGCCAGCAGGGACAGGTCAACTTACGAGCAGTACTTC. This translates into CASRDRSTYEQYF.

The V call is TRBV28, the J call TRBJ1-4, with D possibly TRBD1 on 5 matching bases. V lost 6 bases to trimming and J lost 8 bases, with 19 bases between them. Germline V gene lookup returns CDR1 MDHEN and CDR2 SYDVKM. The CDR3 has 15 amino acids. CDR3 sequence (DNA): TGTGCCAGCAGCTCCAGGGTCCGCGTCCGCGAAAAACTGTTTTTT. Protein product: CASSSRVRVREKLFF. The full variable domain, completed using reference TRBV28 and TRBJ1-4, is DVKVTQSSRYLVKRTGEKVFLECVQDMDHENMFWYRQDPGLGLRLIYFSYDVKMKEKGDIPEGYSVSREKKERFSLILESASTNQTSMYLCASSSRVRVREKLFFGSGTQLSVL.

V and J are TRBV19 and TRBJ2-7, with D tentatively TRBD1 (6 bases). The CDR3 contains 14 residues. V lost 3 bases to trimming and J lost 5 bases, with 14 bases between them. Per germline, CDR1 LNHDA and CDR2 SQIVND (reference sequence). CDR3 sequence reads: CASSMGQVPHEQYF. DNA for the CDR3: TGTGCCAGTAGTATGGGACAAGTCCCCCACGAGCAGTACTTC.

The chain combines TRBV28 with TRBJ2-1; TRBD2 matches at 9 bases. The CDR3 covers 16 residues. CDR1 and CDR2 (germline): MDHEN, SYDVKM. Trimming took 4 bases from V and 7 from J; bases not matched to a gene: 11. The CDR3 sequence: CASSSPGSGRRNEQFF. For the CDR3, the DNA is TGTGCCAGCAGTTCCCCCGGTAGCGGGAGAAGGAATGAGCAGTTCTTC.

The V call is TRBV2, the J call TRBJ2-7; 7 bases are a match to TRBD2. V trimming: 4 bases; J trimming: 0 bases; junction bases outside the gene matches: 6. CDR1 SNHLY and CDR2 FYNNEI come from the germline V gene. This CDR3 region has 15 residues. CDR3 nucleotides: TGTGCCAGCAGTGGCTCTGGCGGGAGCTCCTACGAGCAGTACTTC. Translated: CASSGSGGSSYEQYF.

Notes on this clone: The identical CDR3 is also encoded by other nucleotide sequences in the sample. The V and J genes are TRBV5-1 and TRBJ2-5, with 11 bases that match TRBD2. This CDR3 is 14 amino acids long. The V and J ends lost 7 bases and 3 bases, in that order; junction bases with no gene match: 5. Per the germline V gene, CDR1 is SGHRS and CDR2 is YFSETQ. The CDR3 DNA follows: TGCGCCAGCCGATTACTAGCGGGAGAAGAGACCCAGTACTTC. This gives the protein CASRLLAGEETQYF.

This sequence joins TRBV6-5 and TRBJ2-6; D uncertain. V lost 5 bases and J 0 bases, leaving 5 bases between the germline ends. CDR3 size: 14 residues. Germline loops: CDR1 MNHEY, CDR2 SVGAGI. CDR3 DNA sequence: TGTGCCAGCAGTGAATACTCTGGGGCCAACGTCCTGACTTTC. Its protein product is CASSEYSGANVLTF.

This chain connects TRBV4-3 to TRBJ2-3; possibly TRBD2 for D (6 bases). Trimming pared 1 base from V and 2 bases from J, leaving 13 bases between. This CDR3 spans 16 amino acids. CDR1 LGHNA and CDR2 YSLEER come from the germline V gene. CDR3 in amino acids: CASSQAPSAITDTQYF. The CDR3, as DNA: TGCGCCAGCAGCCAAGCCCCTAGCGCGATCACAGATACGCAGTATTTT.

This clone occurred once. The chain carries TRBV10-3 and TRBJ2-5, with 10 bases matching TRBD2. The DNA matches TRBJ2-7 better at its end, which makes the J call doubtful. The germline V gene encodes CDR1 ENHRY and CDR2 SYGVKD. This CDR3 has 16 residues. The CDR3 loop is CAISEPASGSLHEQYF. The CDR3 DNA reads TGTGCCATCAGTGAGCCAGCTAGCGGGAGCCTCCACGAGCAGTACTTC.

The chain joins TRBV4-1 to TRBJ2-1; 7 nucleotides align to TRBD2. This CDR3 comprises 16 residues. CDR1 is MGHRA, CDR2 YSYEKL, per germline. V lost 0 bases, J lost 7 bases, and 9 bases stayed unmatched. CDR3 sequence (DNA): TGCGCCAGCAGCCAAGAGGGAGGGCTAGCTAGGAATGAGCAGTTCTTC. Translation gives CASSQEGGLARNEQFF.

The V call is TRBV7-2, the J call TRBJ2-3; 11 positions match TRBD2. The V gene's germline CDR1 is SGHTA and CDR2 FQGNSA. This CDR3 region has 17 residues. Trimming took 1 base from V and 3 from J; bases not matched to a gene: 6. The CDR3 protein is CASSLGLAGGSTDTQYF. The CDR3 bases are TGTGCCAGCAGCTTAGGGCTAGCGGGAGGTTCAACAGATACGCAGTATTTT. Looking up the rest from reference TRBV7-2 and TRBJ2-3 gives the full variable domain: GAGVSQSPSNKVTEKGKDVELRCDPISGHTALYWYRQSLGQGLEFLIYFQGNSAPDKSGLPSDRFSAERTGGSVSTLTIQRTQQEDSAVYLCASSLGLAGGSTDTQYFGPGTRLTVL.

The rearrangement uses TRBV11-2 and TRBJ2-5; tentatively, D is TRBD2 (6 bases). The germline V gene encodes CDR1 SGHAT and CDR2 FQNNGV. Trimming took off 1 base at V and 5 bases at J, with 8 bases between the two ends. The CDR3 length is 13 residues. This CDR3 reads CASSLGGRETQYF. CDR3 coding DNA: TGTGCCAGCAGCTTAGGTGGGAGGGAGACCCAGTACTTC.

The chain recombines TRBV29-1 with TRBJ2-7, with D unresolved. Trimming left V 4 bases short and J 2 bases short, with 3 bases between. Germline V CDR1 and CDR2: SQVTM, ANQGSEA. The CDR3 consists of 10 residues. CDR3 amino acids: CSVGAYEQYF. CDR3 DNA: TGCAGCGTTGGGGCCTACGAGCAGTACTTC.

This chain links TRBV2 with TRBJ1-1; TRBD1 agrees at 11 bases. The CDR3 is made up of 16 amino acids. Germline V gene sequence: CDR1 SNHLY, CDR2 FYNNEI. The V gene end was trimmed by 5 bases and the J gene end by 0 bases; junction bases not matched to a gene: 5. The CDR3 spells CASSPGQGAMNTEAFF. CDR3 in DNA: TGTGCCAGCAGTCCCGGACAGGGGGCGATGAACACTGAAGCTTTCTTT.

Remarks on this clone: A much larger clone sits a single nucleotide away, making a read error possible. This CDR3 is also generated by other DNA sequences in the sample. V usage is TRBV7-6 and J usage is TRBJ2-5, with unresolved D. Germline CDR1 reads SGHVS; CDR2 reads FNYEAQ. V was clipped by 0 bases and J by 4 bases, with 3 bases between them. The CDR3 extends over 12 amino acids. This chain's CDR3 is CASSLARETQYF. The CDR3 DNA follows: TGTGCCAGCAGCTTAGCGCGAGAGACCCAGTACTTC.

The chain employs TRBV11-3 and TRBJ2-4; TRBD2 aligns across 12 bases. The CDR3 runs to 19 residues. V lost 4 bases and J lost 0; bases outside the gene matches: 10. From germline, CDR1 is SGHNT and CDR2 YENEEA. The CDR3 DNA reads as TGTGCCAGCAGCTCGGCCGGGACTAGCGGGCCTCTAGCCAAAAACATTCAGTACTTC. Its translation is CASSSAGTSGPLAKNIQYF. Full variable domain (missing parts from reference TRBV11-3 and TRBJ2-4): EAGVVQSPRYKIIEKKQPVAFWCNPISGHNTLYWYLQNLGQGPELLIRYENEEAVDDSQLPKDRFSAERLKGVDSTLKIQPAELGDSAVYLCASSSAGTSGPLAKNIQYFGAGTRLSVL.

This clone appeared once. The chain is built from TRBV28 and TRBJ1-4; D gene unclear. Trimming removed 3 bases at V and 4 bases at J, with 12 bases between. The CDR3 has 15 amino acids. Per germline, CDR1 MDHEN and CDR2 SYDVKM. CDR3 in amino acids: CASSFLGRNNEKLFF. Written as DNA, the CDR3 is TGTGCCAGCAGTTTTCTAGGCAGGAATAATGAAAAACTGTTTTTT.

The chain has TRBV5-4 and TRBJ1-2; D remains ambiguous. V lost 4 bases and J 8 bases, leaving 21 bases between the germline ends. CDR1 and CDR2 (germline): SGHNT, YYREEE (reference sequence). The CDR3 length is 15 residues. The CDR3, as DNA: TGTGCCAGCAGCCTCGGACTCCTCCTTAGAAACGGCTACACCTTC. As protein: CASSLGLLLRNGYTF.

V usage is TRBV5-1 and J usage is TRBJ2-7, with TRBD2 identical over 10 bases. Germline lookup yields CDR1 SGHRS and CDR2 YFSETQ. V shed 4 bases and J 6 bases; nucleotides not matched to a gene: 10. The CDR3 extends over 15 amino acids. The CDR3 loop reads CASSLGLLAGFEQYF. DNA of the CDR3: TGCGCCAGCAGCCTAGGGCTACTAGCGGGATTCGAGCAGTACTTC. Supplemented by reference TRBV5-1 and TRBJ2-7, the full variable domain reads KAGVTQTPRYLIKTRGQQVTLSCSPISGHRSVSWYQQTPGQGLQFLFEYFSETQRNKGNFPGRFSGRQFSNSRSEMNVSTLELGDSALYLCASSLGLLAGFEQYFGPGTRLTVT.

V and J are TRBV4-3 and TRBJ1-2, with no clear D. The CDR3 runs 16 residues. V lost 2 bases to trimming and J lost 4 bases, with 17 bases between them. The germline V gene encodes CDR1 LGHNA and CDR2 YSLEER. The CDR3 sequence is CASSQKTAVRGYGYTF. In DNA, the CDR3 is TGCGCCAGCAGCCAAAAAACAGCAGTTCGGGGCTATGGCTACACCTTC.

This clone was seen more than once but under ten times. The V call is TRBV20-1, the J call TRBJ1-1; no clear D. V lost 6 bases to trimming and J lost 6 bases, with 11 bases between them. There are 11 residues in the CDR3. Per germline, CDR1 DFQATT and CDR2 SNEGSKA (reference sequence). CDR3 nucleotide sequence: TGCAGTGCCTCCCGCGTGGCTGAAGCTTTCTTT. Translating gives CSASRVAEAFF.

Points on this clone: At the DNA level, this CDR3 is encoded by other sequences in the same sample as well. CDR3 nucleotide sequence: TGTGCCAGCTCCCCGTCGACCACCTACGAGCAGTACTTC. It is translated as CASSPSTTYEQYF. The chain carries TRBV18 and TRBJ2-7; D remains unclear. Per the germline V gene, CDR1 is KGHSH and CDR2 is LQKENI. Trimming pared 6 bases from V and 2 bases from J, leaving 11 bases between. The CDR3 length is 13 residues.

The J gene is TRBJ1-3, the V gene TRBV18, with D unclear. The germline V and J ends were trimmed by 3 bases and 3 bases, with 9 bases remaining between them. CDR1 and CDR2 (germline): KGHSH, LQKENI. The CDR3 is 14 amino acids. For the CDR3, the DNA is TGTGCCAGCTCACCCACCGGACTTGGAAACACCATATATTTT. Amino acids: CASSPTGLGNTIYF. Full variable domain (remainder filled in from reference TRBV18 and TRBJ1-3): NAGVMQNPRHLVRRRGQEARLRCSPMKGHSHVYWYRQLPEEGLKFMVYLQKENIIDESGMPKERFSAEFPKEGPSILRIQQVVRGDSAAYFCASSPTGLGNTIYFGEGSWLTVV.

This clone was recorded only once. The chain links TRBV2 to TRBJ2-3, with TRBD2 matching 9 bases. From germline, CDR1 is SNHLY and CDR2 FYNNEI. The CDR3 sequence is 15 residues long. The junction had 7 bases not matched to a gene; V was cut back by 3 bases and J by 6 bases. The CDR3: CASSENLAGADTQYF. The CDR3 nucleotides read TGTGCCAGCAGTGAGAATTTAGCGGGAGCCGATACGCAGTATTTT.

V and J are TRBV7-6 and TRBJ1-5; D call uncertain. Per germline, CDR1 SGHVS and CDR2 FNYEAQ. CDR3 length: 13 residues. Trimming removed 1 base from V and 7 bases from J, with 8 bases in between. The CDR3 DNA is TGTGCCAGCAGCTTAGGACATGGGCAGCCCCAGCATTTT. Protein sequence: CASSLGHGQPQHF.

The V gene is TRBV18, the J gene TRBJ2-7; D remains unclear. Germline loops: CDR1 KGHSH, CDR2 LQKENI. The CDR3 runs to 11 residues. The V end was cut by 5 bases, the J end by 5 bases, with 7 bases between. The CDR3 DNA sequence: TGTGCCAGCTCAGGTCTTGACGAGCAGTACTTC. Translation gives CASSGLDEQYF.